This entry concerns a single T cell receptor beta chain. These data are taken from a study of control samples from healthy donors and cancer patients. The assay was immunoSEQ multiplex PCR, and TCRdb's table has in-frame clones only and misses some. Of approximately 100,000 clones listed, just under 95% are singletons. V shed 0 bases and J shed 0 bases, with 15 bases lying between them. This CDR3 is 18 amino acids long. Germline CDR1 is LGHNT and CDR2 is FRNRAP. This receptor was identified in a human donor in good health. The donor label of this sample is uncertain. Sequenced sample: blood. The chain has TRBV12-5 and TRBJ2-1; D perhaps matches TRBD2 (5 bases). The CDR3 sequence: CASGLVKDGESSYNEQFF. Here the CDR3 DNA reads TGTGCTAGTGGTTTGGTGAAGGACGGGGAGAGCTCCTACAATGAGCAGTTCTTC. Filled out from reference TRBV12-5 and TRBJ2-1, the complete variable domain reads DARVTQTPRHKVTEMGQEVTMRCQPILGHNTVFWYRQTMMQGLELLAYFRNRAPLDDSGMPKDRFSAEMPDATLATLKIQPSEPRDSAVYFCASGLVKDGESSYNEQFFGPGTRLTVL.